Sequencing of this TCR beta chain was carried out in a study of blood T cell repertoires in COVID-19. Study background: Italy, Spain and the United States were the sources of the convalescent and acute COVID-19 samples. The cDNA or gDNA used as material had been derived from T cells, B-cell-depleted T cells, or PBMCs.

Germline CDR1 LNHDA, CDR2 SQIVND (reference sequence). This CDR3 is 15 amino acids long. V dropped 6 bases and J dropped 2; count of bases not matched to a gene: 5. Repertoires were generated with immunoSEQ multiplex PCR, while TCRdb's copy carries only in-frame clones and drops some. The table shows tens of thousands of clones, with around 84% occurring only once. The rearrangement uses TRBV19 and TRBJ1-1; 11 bases line up with TRBD1. The sample was peripheral blood. The origin of this receptor is a woman aged 80 or older with acute or convalescent COVID-19. This chain's CDR3 is CASRYGQGANTEAFF. In DNA, the CDR3 is TGTGCCAGTAGATACGGACAGGGGGCTAACACTGAAGCTTTCTTT.